This TCR beta chain originates from a study of low-dose radiotherapy and immunotherapy resistance in tumors. Study at large: Intravenously given cyclophosphamide 200 mg/m2 followed a two-week schedule that placed each dose one day before radiation and immunotherapy.

The table lists this clonotype with many counts. Covering alpha and beta chains, TRAV- and TRBV-specific primers were used for the first-strand cDNA. Both a constant-region primer and a V-primer adapter served to amplify TCRs across roughly 21 PCR cycles. One entry per CDR3 protein results from TCRdb running MiXCR on the reads. Altogether around 84,000 distinct CDR3 sequences are present, 15% to 20% being singletons, with the ten largest covering approximately 1.5%. Germline CDR1 SGHAT, CDR2 FQNNGV. The CDR3 sequence is 12 residues long. V dropped 4 bases and J dropped 10 bases, with 14 bases sitting between them. Described time point: after trial treatment. Treatment given: LDRT plus nivolumab, ipilimumab, low-dose cyclophosphamide and aspirin (RACIN trial). Enrollment required an advanced solid tumor negative for tumor-infiltrating lymphocytes.

The source material was PBMCs, sampled after low-dose radiotherapy plus immunotherapy. This sequence joins TRBV11-2 and TRBJ2-7; perhaps TRBD2 as D (5 bases). The clonotype originates from a male donor with prostate cancer. This CDR3 reads CASSSPPGFQYF. Here the CDR3 DNA reads TGTGCCAGCAGCTCCCCTCCGGGATTTCAGTACTTC.